This TCR beta chain stems from a study of blood T cell repertoires in COVID-19. Study-level background: Acute and convalescent COVID-19 specimens originated in the United States, Italy and Spain. Sources were T cells, B-cell-depleted T cells, or PBMCs; the material itself was cDNA or gDNA.

Seattle participants joined during active infection and were tracked over time. J was trimmed by 5 bases and V by 5 bases; bases with no gene match: 7. The CDR3 has 14 residues. Germline CDR1 SNHLY, CDR2 FYNNEI. Sequenced by immunoSEQ multiplex PCR; TCRdb stores in-frame clones only, minus some. The data hold some 300,000 clones, with 85% to 90% observed a single time. The rearrangement links TRBV2 to TRBJ2-7, with 9 bases that match TRBD2. The receptor was isolated from a woman in her thirties or forties with COVID-19, enrolled during active disease. Specimen: peripheral blood. CDR3 residues: CASSRERGEDEQYF. CDR3 bases: TGTGCCAGCAGTCGGGAGCGGGGGGAGGACGAGCAGTACTTC. Using reference TRBV2 and TRBJ2-7 for the parts outside the CDR3, the full variable domain is EPEVTQTPSHQVTQMGQEVILRCVPISNHLYFYWYRQILGQKVEFLVSFYNNEISEKSEIFDDQFSVERPDGSNFTLKIRSTKLEDSAMYFCASSRERGEDEQYFGPGTRLTVT.